The T cell receptor beta chain described here comes from a study of cytomegalovirus exposure and HLA in healthy donors. Study-level points and caveats: A later analysis linked a missense variant in DCLRE1C to the trimming of TCR beta V and J genes. Clonal expansion was found to be greater in HLA-associated TCR beta chains than in equally common others in a later analysis.

Primers included in the PCR were 60 Vbeta and 13 Jbeta primers. TCRdb keeps only in-frame clones here, not all; method: immunoSEQ multiplex PCR. The sample contains 150,000 to 200,000 clones, roughly 70% of which appear only once. This CDR3 has 14 amino acids. The trim removed 0 bases at V and 6 bases at J, leaving 6 bases unmatched. CDR1 SQVTM and CDR2 ANQGSEA come from the germline V gene. To note about this clone: Antigen unknown.

The source of this sequence is a woman between 50 and 59 years old in good health and CMV-seropositive. The chain links TRBV29-1 to TRBJ2-3; 7 positions agree with TRBD2. The sample taken for sequencing was PBMCs. CDR3 sequence: CSVEDTQGGDTQYF. CDR3 sequence (DNA): TGCAGCGTTGAAGATACTCAGGGAGGGGATACGCAGTATTTT.